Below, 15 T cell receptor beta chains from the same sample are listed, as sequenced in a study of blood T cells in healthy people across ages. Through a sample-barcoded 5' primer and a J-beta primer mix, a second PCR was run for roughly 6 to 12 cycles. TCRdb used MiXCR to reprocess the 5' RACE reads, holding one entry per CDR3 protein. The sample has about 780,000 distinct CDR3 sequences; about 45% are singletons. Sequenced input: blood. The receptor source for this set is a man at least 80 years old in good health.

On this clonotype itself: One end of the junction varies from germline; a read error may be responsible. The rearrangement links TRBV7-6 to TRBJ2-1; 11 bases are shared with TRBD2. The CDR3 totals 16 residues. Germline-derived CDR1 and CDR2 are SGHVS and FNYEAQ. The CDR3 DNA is TGTGCCAGCAGCTTACAGTTAGCGGGAGGGCGGGGTGAGCAGTATTTC. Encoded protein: CASSLQLAGGRGEQYF.

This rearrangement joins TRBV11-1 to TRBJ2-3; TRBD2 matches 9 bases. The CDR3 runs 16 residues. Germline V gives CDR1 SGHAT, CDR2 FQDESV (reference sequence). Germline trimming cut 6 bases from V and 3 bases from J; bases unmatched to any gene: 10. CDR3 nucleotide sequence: TGTGCCAGCAGGGAAATAGCGGGAGATGTGACAGATACGCAGTATTTT. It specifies CASREIAGDVTDTQYF. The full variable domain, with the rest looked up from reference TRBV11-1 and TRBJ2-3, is EAEVAQSPRYKITEKSQAVAFWCDPISGHATLYWYRQILGQGPELLVQFQDESVVDDSQLPKDRFSAERLKGVDSTLKIQPAELGDSAMYLCASREIAGDVTDTQYFGPGTRLTVL.

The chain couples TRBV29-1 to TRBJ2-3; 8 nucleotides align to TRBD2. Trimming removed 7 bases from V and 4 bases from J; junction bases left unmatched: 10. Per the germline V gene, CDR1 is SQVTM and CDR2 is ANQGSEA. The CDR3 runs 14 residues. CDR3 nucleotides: TGCAGCGCCCGTGGGGCGGGAGGCGCAGATACGCAGTATTTT. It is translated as CSARGAGGADTQYF.

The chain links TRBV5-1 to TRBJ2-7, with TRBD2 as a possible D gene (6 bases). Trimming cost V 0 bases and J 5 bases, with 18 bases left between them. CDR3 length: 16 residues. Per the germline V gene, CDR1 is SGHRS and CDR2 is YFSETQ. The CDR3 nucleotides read TGCGCCAGCAGCTTGGAACCGGGACGGAGGGAGCACGAGCAGTACTTC. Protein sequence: CASSLEPGRREHEQYF.

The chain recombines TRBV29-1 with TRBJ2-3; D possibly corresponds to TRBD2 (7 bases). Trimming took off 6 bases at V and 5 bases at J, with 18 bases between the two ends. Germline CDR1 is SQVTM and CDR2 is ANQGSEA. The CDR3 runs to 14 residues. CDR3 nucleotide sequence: TGCAGCGTAGCCGCTAGCGGAGGGGGAGATACGCAGTATTTT. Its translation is CSVAASGGGDTQYF.

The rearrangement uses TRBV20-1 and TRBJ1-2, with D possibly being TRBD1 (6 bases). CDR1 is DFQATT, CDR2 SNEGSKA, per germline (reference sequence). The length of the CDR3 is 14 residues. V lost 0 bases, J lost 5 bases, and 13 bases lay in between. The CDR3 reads CSAREGRGGYGYTF. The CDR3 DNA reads TGCAGTGCTAGAGAGGGCAGGGGAGGGTATGGCTACACCTTC.

CDR3 nucleotide sequence: TGTGCCAGCAGCCCGCCCCCTGCACAAGAGACCCAGTACTTC. Protein: CASSPPPAQETQYF. The chain links TRBV12-3 or TRBV12-4 to TRBJ2-5; D gene unclear. CDR3 length: 14 amino acids. The V gene lost 6 bases and the J gene lost 2 bases, with 13 bases spanning the gap.

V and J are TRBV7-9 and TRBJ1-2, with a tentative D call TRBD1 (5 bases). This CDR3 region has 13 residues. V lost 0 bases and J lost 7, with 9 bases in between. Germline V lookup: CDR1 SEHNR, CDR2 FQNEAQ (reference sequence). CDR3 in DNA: TGTGCCAGCAGCTTAGCGTCTGGGGGTGGCTACACCTTC. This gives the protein CASSLASGGGYTF.

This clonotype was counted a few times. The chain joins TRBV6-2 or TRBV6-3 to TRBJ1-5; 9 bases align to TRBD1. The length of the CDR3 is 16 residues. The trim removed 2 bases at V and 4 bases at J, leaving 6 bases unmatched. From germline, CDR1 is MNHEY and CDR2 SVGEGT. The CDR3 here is CASSYQTGGPNQPQHF. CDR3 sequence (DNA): TGTGCCAGCAGTTACCAAACAGGGGGCCCGAATCAGCCCCAGCATTTT.

For the CDR3, the DNA is TGTGCCAGCAGCCCCGACCTGGGGACGGGCGAGCAGTACTTC. Its protein is CASSPDLGTGEQYF. The chain has TRBV7-2 and TRBJ2-7; D could derive from TRBD1 or TRBD2 (5 bases each). The CDR3 is 14 residues long. Trimming removed 5 bases at V and 6 bases at J, with 17 bases between. The germline V gene has CDR1 SGHTA and CDR2 FQGNSA. The entire variable domain, with the rest obtained from reference TRBV7-2 and TRBJ2-7, is as follows: GAGVSQSPSNKVTEKGKDVELRCDPISGHTALYWYRQSLGQGLEFLIYFQGNSAPDKSGLPSDRFSAERTGGSVSTLTIQRTQQEDSAVYLCASSPDLGTGEQYFGPGTRLTVT.

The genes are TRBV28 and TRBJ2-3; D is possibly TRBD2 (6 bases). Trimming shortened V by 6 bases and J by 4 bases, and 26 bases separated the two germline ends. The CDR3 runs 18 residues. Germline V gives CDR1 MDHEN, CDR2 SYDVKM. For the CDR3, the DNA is TGTGCCAGCAGCCATGGGGGACTTGAAGTTCTGCAATCAGATACGCAGTATTTT. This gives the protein CASSHGGLEVLQSDTQYF.

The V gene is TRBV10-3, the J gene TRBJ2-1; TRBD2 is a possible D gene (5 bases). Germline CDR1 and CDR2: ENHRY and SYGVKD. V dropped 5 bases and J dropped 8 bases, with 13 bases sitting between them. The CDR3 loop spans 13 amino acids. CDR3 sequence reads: CAISMDSYDEQFF. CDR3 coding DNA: TGTGCCATCAGTATGGACTCTTACGATGAGCAGTTCTTC.

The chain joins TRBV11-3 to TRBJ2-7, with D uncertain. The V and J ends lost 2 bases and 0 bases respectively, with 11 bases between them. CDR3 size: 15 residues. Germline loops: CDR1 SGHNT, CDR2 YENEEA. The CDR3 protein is CASSLPRGYSYEQYF. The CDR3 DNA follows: TGTGCCAGCAGCTTACCGCGTGGCTACTCCTACGAGCAGTACTTC.

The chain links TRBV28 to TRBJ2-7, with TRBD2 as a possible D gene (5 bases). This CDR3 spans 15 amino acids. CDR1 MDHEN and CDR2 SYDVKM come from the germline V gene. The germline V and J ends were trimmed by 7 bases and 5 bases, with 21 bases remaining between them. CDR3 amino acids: CASNPTMRAGHEQYF. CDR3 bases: TGTGCCAGCAATCCCACAATGAGGGCAGGCCACGAGCAGTACTTC.

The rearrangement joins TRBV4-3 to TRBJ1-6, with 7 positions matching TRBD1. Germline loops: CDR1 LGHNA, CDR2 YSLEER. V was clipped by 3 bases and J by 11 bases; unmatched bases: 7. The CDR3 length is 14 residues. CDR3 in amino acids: CASSQVTGTTPLHF. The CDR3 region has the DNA TGCGCCAGCAGCCAGGTGACAGGGACGACACCCCTCCACTTT.